This TCR beta chain was recovered during a study of control samples from healthy donors and cancer patients (dated by TCRdb to 2018 to 2021). V is pared back by 5 bases and J by 3 bases, with 10 bases lying between the germline termini. The germline V gene (reference sequence) yields SGHAT for CDR1 and FQDESV for CDR2. Spanning cysteine to phenylalanine, the CDR3 consists of 13 amino acids. The read is trimmed to its CDR3 DNA, 39 bases read in frame from base 1. About this clone: The antigen it recognizes is unknown. No much larger clone exists at a distance of one base, and base qualities are not known.

The method was the immunoSEQ multiplex PCR assay. The source is immuneACCESS, and TCRdb retained only in-frame sequences with V and J called. Part of the clones is not carried over; for the studies checked, unresolved V genes explain less than half of this, and the remainder is unexplained. The sample table shows several thousand clones, and 84% are seen once. The top ten hold approximately 7.1% of the sample. This clonotype was sampled from a female donor with lung cancer. The chain employs TRBV11-1 and TRBJ2-5, and the D gene may be TRBD1, 6 bases matching. The sample was formalin-fixed, paraffin-embedded tissue. The CDR3 here reads CASSVGQKETQYF. The nucleotide sequence reads TGTGCCAGCAGCGTAGGACAGAAAGAGACCCAGTACTTC.